A selection of T cell receptor beta chains follows, all from one sample in a study of blood T cells in healthy people across ages. Each CDR3 protein gets one entry after TCRdb re-called the 5' RACE reads with MiXCR. The sample lists about 290,000 distinct CDR3 sequences; 25% to 30% were seen once. The sequenced sample consisted of blood. The source is a woman in her 70s in good health. CDR3s include the opening cysteine and the closing phenylalanine or tryptophan. The D gene is left open where the match is weak. Expanded clones are given a class, and other clones once, few, many or no size at all.

v_gene	j_gene	abundance	d_gene	CDR3aa	CDR3nt
TRBV5-1	TRBJ1-1	-	-	CASSLMAAPGTEAFF	TGCGCCAGCAGCTTGATGGCGGCCCCAGGGACTGAAGCTTTCTTT
TRBV14	TRBJ2-1	once	-	CASSRDLLSYNEQFF	TGTGCCAGCAGCCGAGACCTACTCTCCTACAATGAGCAGTTCTTC
TRBV4-1	TRBJ2-7	-	TRBD2	CASSQGSGGTYEQYF	TGCGCCAGCAGCCAAGGGAGCGGGGGAACCTACGAGCAGTACTTC
TRBV5-6	TRBJ2-1	-	-	CASIRGPSAYNEQFF	TGTGCCAGCATCCGGGGCCCTAGCGCCTACAATGAGCAGTTCTTC
TRBV15	TRBJ1-6	-	TRBD1	CATSRETGNSPLHF	TGTGCCACCAGCAGAGAGACAGGGAATTCACCCCTCCACTTT
TRBV5-1	TRBJ2-5	-	-	CASSLADRKGETQYF	TGCGCCAGCAGCTTGGCAGACCGTAAGGGGGAGACCCAGTACTTC
TRBV7-9	TRBJ2-3	few	-	CASSPGASTDTQYF	TGTGCCAGCAGTCCAGGGGCTTCCACAGATACGCAGTATTTT
TRBV4-1	TRBJ2-3	few	-	CASSPTWGVSTDTQYF	TGCGCCAGCAGCCCGACATGGGGGGTTAGCACAGATACGCAGTATTTT
TRBV20-1	TRBJ2-5	-	-	CGARERTPYQETQYF	TGCGGTGCTAGAGAGAGGACCCCGTATCAAGAGACCCAGTACTTC
TRBV3-1	TRBJ2-1	-	-	CASSQVVMSHYQQFF	TGTGCCAGCAGCCAAGTTGTCATGAGCCACTACCAGCAGTTCTTC
TRBV20-1	TRBJ1-2	-	-	CSARASGDNGYTF	TGCAGTGCTAGAGCATCCGGGGATAATGGCTACACCTTC
TRBV14	TRBJ1-1	few	-	CASSQDLGGWAGHTEAFF	TGTGCCAGCAGCCAAGATCTTGGGGGTTGGGCCGGGCACACTGAAGCTTTCTTT
TRBV28	TRBJ2-1	few	-	CASSSPISNSYNEQFF	TGTGCCAGCAGTTCGCCGATTAGCAATTCCTACAATGAGCAGTTCTTC
TRBV28	TRBJ2-7	-	-	CASRPNTGKGEQYF	TGTGCCAGCAGGCCTAATACAGGGAAGGGGGAGCAGTACTTC
TRBV15	TRBJ2-1	-	-	CATSREPLPVGEQFF	TGTGCCACCAGCAGAGAGCCTCTCCCGGTTGGTGAGCAGTTCTTC
TRBV29-1	TRBJ2-1	-	TRBD1	CSVGQGSYNEQFF	TGCAGCGTAGGACAGGGCTCCTACAATGAGCAGTTCTTC
TRBV4-2	TRBJ2-1	few	TRBD2	CASSQARLAGLSSYNEQFF	TGTGCCAGCAGCCAAGCAAGACTAGCGGGACTAAGCTCCTACAATGAGCAGTTCTTC
TRBV4-1	TRBJ2-5	-	-	CASSPDEETQYF	TGCGCCAGCAGCCCTGATGAAGAGACCCAGTACTTC
TRBV5-1	TRBJ2-7	few	TRBD1	CASSFLGQGAYEQYF	TGCGCCAGCAGCTTCCTTGGACAGGGGGCCTACGAGCAGTACTTC
TRBV20-1	TRBJ2-7	many	TRBD2	CSARLAGVEQYF	TGCAGTGCTAGACTAGCGGGAGTCGAGCAGTACTTC
TRBV5-1	TRBJ2-4	few	-	CASSLEGQVGKNIQYF	TGCGCCAGCAGCTTGGAAGGGCAGGTTGGCAAAAACATTCAGTACTTC
TRBV7-2	TRBJ2-1	few	-	CASSPRVTYNEQFF	TGTGCCAGCAGCCCCCGAGTTACCTACAATGAGCAGTTCTTC
TRBV28	TRBJ2-7	few	TRBD2	CASRVAGVEQYF	TGTGCCAGCAGGGTAGCGGGAGTTGAGCAGTACTTC
TRBV4-2	TRBJ1-5	-	-	CASSRQGLNQPQHF	TGTGCCAGCAGCCGTCAGGGGCTTAATCAGCCCCAGCATTTT
TRBV3-1	TRBJ2-5	-	-	CASSQESFGDAQYF	TGTGCCAGCAGCCAAGAATCATTTGGGGATGCCCAGTACTTC
TRBV5-1	TRBJ2-7	many	TRBD1	CASSGMGQGYEQYF	TGCGCCAGCAGCGGCATGGGACAGGGCTACGAGCAGTACTTC
TRBV4-1	TRBJ2-6	-	-	CASSQDFFHTGANVLTF	TGCGCCAGCAGCCAAGATTTTTTCCACACTGGGGCCAACGTCCTGACTTTC
TRBV20-1	TRBJ2-7	few	-	CSAGSTGNTYEQYF	TGCAGTGCAGGATCAACAGGGAACACCTACGAGCAGTACTTC
TRBV28	TRBJ1-5	few	-	CASSQGGAYQPQHF	TGTGCCAGCAGTCAAGGCGGGGCCTATCAGCCCCAGCATTTT
TRBV20-1	TRBJ2-3	-	TRBD1	CSARDWGTGSPDTQYF	TGCAGTGCTAGGGATTGGGGGACAGGGTCCCCAGATACGCAGTATTTT
TRBV29-1	TRBJ2-5	many	TRBD1	CSVASSGTGSKTQYF	TGCAGCGTCGCTAGCTCCGGGACAGGGTCGAAGACCCAGTACTTC
TRBV18	TRBJ2-7	-	-	CASSGRNYEQYF	TGTGCCAGCTCGGGCAGAAACTACGAGCAGTACTTC
TRBV29-1	TRBJ2-1	many	-	CSVKPSGFREQFF	TGCAGCGTGAAACCTTCAGGGTTTCGTGAGCAGTTCTTC
TRBV12-3/TRBV12-4	TRBJ2-1	few	-	CASSFQNYEQFF	TGTGCCAGCAGTTTTCAAAATTATGAGCAGTTCTTC
TRBV20-1	TRBJ1-2	-	TRBD1	CSAQQGANYGYTF	TGCAGTGCTCAGCAGGGGGCAAACTATGGCTACACCTTC
TRBV15	TRBJ2-7	many	TRBD2	CATSREITSGSYEQYF	TGTGCCACCAGCAGAGAGATAACCAGCGGGAGCTACGAGCAGTACTTC
TRBV4-1	TRBJ2-7	many	-	CASSPLSGRDLEQYF	TGCGCCAGCAGCCCACTTTCCGGACGGGACCTCGAGCAGTACTTC
TRBV28	TRBJ2-4	-	TRBD1	CASTTGGASKNIQYF	TGTGCCAGCACCACAGGGGGCGCCTCCAAAAACATTCAGTACTTC
TRBV15	TRBJ2-7	-	-	CATSRDLRDYEQYF	TGTGCCACCAGCAGAGATCTGCGGGACTACGAGCAGTACTTC
TRBV29-1	TRBJ1-3	few	-	CSVAKGNTIYF	TGCAGCGTTGCCAAGGGGAACACCATATATTTT
TRBV7-2	TRBJ2-5	few	-	CASSLVGGRRETQYF	TGTGCCAGCAGCTTAGTGGGGGGGCGTAGGGAGACCCAGTACTTC
TRBV12-3/TRBV12-4	TRBJ2-5	few	-	CASSFYSSLETQYF	TGTGCCAGCAGTTTTTACAGTTCCCTAGAGACCCAGTACTTC
TRBV15	TRBJ2-5	-	-	CATSREGDGQETQYF	TGTGCCACCAGCAGAGAGGGCGACGGCCAAGAGACCCAGTACTTC
TRBV5-1	TRBJ2-7	few	TRBD2	CASSLRGGPLLSYEQYF	TGCGCCAGCAGCTTGCGCGGGGGGCCTCTACTTAGCTACGAGCAGTACTTC
TRBV7-2	TRBJ2-3	few	-	CASSLGYGDTQYF	TGTGCCAGCAGCTTAGGGTATGGGGATACGCAGTATTTT
TRBV7-2	TRBJ1-1	-	-	CASSPSLQPNTEAFF	TGTGCCAGCAGCCCATCACTACAGCCTAACACTGAAGCTTTCTTT
TRBV27	TRBJ1-2	-	TRBD1	CASSPRTGGIFGYTF	TGTGCCAGCAGTCCCCGGACAGGGGGCATCTTTGGCTACACCTTC
TRBV20-1	TRBJ2-7	few	TRBD2	CSALAGTSTHEQYF	TGCAGTGCTTTAGCCGGGACTAGTACCCACGAGCAGTACTTC
TRBV7-9	TRBJ2-7	-	-	CASSLLGGGYYEQYF	TGTGCCAGCAGCTTACTAGGCGGAGGATACTACGAGCAGTACTTC
TRBV5-1	TRBJ1-1	-	-	CASSQSDRAGNTEAFF	TGTGCCAGCAGCCAAAGTGATCGGGCGGGGAACACTGAAGCTTTCTTT
TRBV25-1	TRBJ1-6	-	TRBD1	CASSTGGTGVYNSPLHF	TGTGCCAGCAGCACCGGCGGGACAGGGGTATATAATTCACCCCTCCACTTT
TRBV5-6	TRBJ1-6	once	-	CASSQGQTYNSPLHF	TGTGCCAGCAGCCAAGGACAGACTTATAATTCACCCCTCCACTTT
TRBV2	TRBJ2-5	few	-	CASTGTQETQYF	TGTGCCAGCACGGGAACCCAAGAGACCCAGTACTTC
TRBV28	TRBJ2-7	few	-	CASTLGYSYEQYF	TGTGCCAGCACCCTAGGGTACTCCTACGAGCAGTACTTC
TRBV12-3/TRBV12-4	TRBJ1-2	many	-	CASSPRENYGYTF	TGTGCCAGCAGCCCCAGGGAAAACTATGGCTACACCTTC